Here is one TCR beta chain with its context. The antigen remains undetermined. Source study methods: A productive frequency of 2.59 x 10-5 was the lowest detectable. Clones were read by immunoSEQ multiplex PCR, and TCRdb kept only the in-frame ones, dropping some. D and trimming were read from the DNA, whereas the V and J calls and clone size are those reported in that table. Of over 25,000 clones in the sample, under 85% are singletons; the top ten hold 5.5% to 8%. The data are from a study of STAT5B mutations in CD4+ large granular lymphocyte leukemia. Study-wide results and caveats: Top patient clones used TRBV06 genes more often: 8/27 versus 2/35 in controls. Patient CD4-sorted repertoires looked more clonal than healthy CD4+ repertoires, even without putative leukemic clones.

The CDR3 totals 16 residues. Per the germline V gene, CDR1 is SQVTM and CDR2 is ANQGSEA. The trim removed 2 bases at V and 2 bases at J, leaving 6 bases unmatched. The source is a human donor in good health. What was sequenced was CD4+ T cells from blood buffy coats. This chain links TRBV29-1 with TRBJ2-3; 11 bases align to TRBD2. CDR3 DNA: TGCAGCGTTGAACGGCGACTAGCGGGGTACACAGATACGCAGTATTTT. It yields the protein CSVERRLAGYTDTQYF.